A selection of T cell receptor beta chains follows, all from one sample in a study of blood T cells in healthy people across ages. In TCRdb, the 5' RACE reads were re-called with MiXCR into one record per CDR3 protein. The sample contains some 690,000 distinct CDR3 sequences, 22% of which appear only once. Sequenced: blood. The receptor set was obtained from a man aged 65 to 79 in good health. The CDR3 runs from the conserved cysteine through the conserved F or W. The D gene is left open where the match is weak. Size tells how often a clone was seen (once, few, many) or the class of an expanded clone, and some rows leave it out.

D gene,clone size,V gene,J gene,CDR3 DNA,CDR3 protein
NA,few,TRBV14,TRBJ2-1,TGTGCCAGCAGCCAAGATAGTTATGAGCAGTTCTTC,CASSQDSYEQFF
TRBD2,NA,TRBV24-1,TRBJ2-3,TGTGCCACCAGTGACCGTACTAGCGGAGCTAGCACAGATACGCAGTATTTT,CATSDRTSGASTDTQYF
NA,few,TRBV3-1,TRBJ2-5,TGTGCCAGCAGCCAAGTCACAGTGGAGGTGGAGACCCAGTACTTC,CASSQVTVEVETQYF
TRBD1,NA,TRBV2,TRBJ1-5,TGTGCCAGCAGGAGACTGACAGGGGTTGGCAATCAGCCCCAGCATTTT,CASRRLTGVGNQPQHF
NA,NA,TRBV11-2,TRBJ2-1,TGTGCCAGCAGCTTTATAACTACCCTGTACAATGAGCAGTTCTTC,CASSFITTLYNEQFF
NA,NA,TRBV27,TRBJ1-2,TGTGCCAGCAGCTTAAGCTACTATGGCTACACCTTC,CASSLSYYGYTF
NA,few,TRBV21-1,TRBJ2-7,TGTGCCATCTGCGACGGGACAGATTACTACGAGCAGTACTTC,CAICDGTDYYEQYF
NA,NA,TRBV18,TRBJ1-1,TGTGCCAGCTCACCTTCGGGACTAAGGACTGAAGCTTTCTTT,CASSPSGLRTEAFF
NA,many,TRBV7-2,TRBJ2-4,TGTGCCAGCAGCTTAGCGGAGGGGGCGTACATTCAGTACTTC,CASSLAEGAYIQYF
NA,NA,TRBV12-3/TRBV12-4,TRBJ2-3,TGTGCCAGCAGTTCAAGACAGGTGCTAGCAGATACGGAGTATTTT,CASSSRQVLADTEYF
NA,few,TRBV29-1,TRBJ1-1,TGCAGCGTTGGGGACCAGGGACTGAACACTGAAGCTTTCTTT,CSVGDQGLNTEAFF
TRBD2,NA,TRBV25-1,TRBJ2-1,TGTGCCAGCAGTCCATCTAGCGGGAGGGCGATTATCCATGAGCAGTTCTTC,CASSPSSGRAIIHEQFF
TRBD2,few,TRBV11-2,TRBJ2-7,TGTGCCAGCAGCGCTACTAGCGGGGGGACGGAGCAGTACTTC,CASSATSGGTEQYF
NA,NA,TRBV7-3,TRBJ1-1,TGTGCCAGCAGCTTAAGGTCGGCAGGGAAAGCTTTCTTT,CASSLRSAGKAFF
NA,NA,TRBV5-6,TRBJ1-2,TGTGCCAGCAGACAATTCTCGGGCTACTCCCGGGGCTACACCTTC,CASRQFSGYSRGYTF
TRBD2,few,TRBV3-1,TRBJ2-1,TGTGCCAGCAGCGCAGGTAGCGGGGCGGGCTACAATGAGCAGTTCTTC,CASSAGSGAGYNEQFF
NA,NA,TRBV13,TRBJ1-2,TGTGCCAGCACCAAAATGGAGGGGCCAGTAAACTATGGCTACGCCTTC,CASTKMEGPVNYGYAF
NA,NA,TRBV4-1,TRBJ1-5,TGCGCCAGCAGCCAATACGACAGTAGCAATCAGCCCCAGCATTTT,CASSQYDSSNQPQHF
NA,NA,TRBV7-2,TRBJ2-3,TGTGCCAGCAGTTACCCCACCGGGCCTCCGACGCAGTATTTT,CASSYPTGPPTQYF
TRBD1,NA,TRBV7-2,TRBJ1-1,TGTGCCAGCAGCTCCAATCCGGGACAGGGGGTTTTCTTT,CASSSNPGQGVFF
TRBD2,few,TRBV2,TRBJ2-3,TGTGCCAGCATGCCCGGACTAGCGGGGCCCACAGATACGCAGTATTTT,CASMPGLAGPTDTQYF
NA,NA,TRBV29-1,TRBJ2-5,TGCAGCGTCGACACAGGGTTCGAGACCCAGTACTTC,CSVDTGFETQYF